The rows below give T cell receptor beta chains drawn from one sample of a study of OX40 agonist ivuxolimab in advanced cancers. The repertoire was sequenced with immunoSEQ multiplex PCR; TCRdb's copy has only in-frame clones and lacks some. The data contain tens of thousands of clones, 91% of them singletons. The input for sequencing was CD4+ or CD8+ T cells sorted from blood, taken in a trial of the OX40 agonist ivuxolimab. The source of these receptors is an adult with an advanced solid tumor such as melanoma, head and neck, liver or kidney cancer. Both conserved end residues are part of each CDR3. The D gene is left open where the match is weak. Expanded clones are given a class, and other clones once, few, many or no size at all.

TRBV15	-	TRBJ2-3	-	CATSSAGVRADTQYF	TGTGCCACCAGCTCGGCAGGGGTACGGGCAGATACGCAGTATTTT
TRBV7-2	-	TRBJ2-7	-	CASSPTLARSSYEQYF	TGTGCCAGCAGCCCAACCCTAGCGAGAAGCTCCTACGAGCAGTACTTC
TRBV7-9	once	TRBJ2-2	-	CASSFRERVPGELFF	TGTGCCAGCAGCTTCCGGGAAAGGGTACCCGGGGAGCTGTTTTTT
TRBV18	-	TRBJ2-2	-	CASSPTHATGELFF	TGTGCCAGCTCACCAACACATGCCACCGGGGAGCTGTTTTTT
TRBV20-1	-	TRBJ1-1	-	CSGGRNTEAFF	TGCAGTGGCGGGAGGAACACTGAAGCTTTCTTT
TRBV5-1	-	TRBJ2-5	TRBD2	CASSLVPLAGETQYF	TGCGCCAGCAGCTTGGTTCCCCTAGCGGGGGAGACCCAGTACTTC
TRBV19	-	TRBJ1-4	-	CASSGPGGTNEKLFF	TGTGCCAGTAGTGGGCCGGGAGGAACTAATGAAAAACTGTTTTTT
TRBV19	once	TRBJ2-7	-	CASSKGRGEQYF	TGTGCCAGTAGTAAGGGCAGGGGCGAGCAGTACTTC
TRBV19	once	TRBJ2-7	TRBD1	CASSIRRTGVYEQYF	TGTGCCAGTAGTATACGCCGGACAGGGGTCTACGAGCAGTACTTC
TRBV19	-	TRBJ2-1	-	CASRVTYSYNEQFF	TGTGCCAGTAGGGTGACCTATTCCTACAATGAGCAGTTCTTC
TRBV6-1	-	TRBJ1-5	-	CASVGQVYQPQHF	TGTGCCAGCGTTGGGCAGGTCTACCAGCCCCAGCATTTT
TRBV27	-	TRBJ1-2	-	CASRQTGLFGGYTF	TGTGCCAGCCGACAGACAGGTCTATTTGGTGGCTACACCTTC
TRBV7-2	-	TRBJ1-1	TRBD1	CASRRTGSTEAFF	TGTGCCAGCAGGCGGACAGGGAGCACTGAAGCTTTCTTT
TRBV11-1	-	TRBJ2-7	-	CASLGEGEQYF	TGTGCCAGCCTGGGAGAAGGCGAGCAGTACTTC
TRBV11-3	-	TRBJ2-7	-	CASRLTLHDSQYF	TGTGCCAGCAGACTAACCCTACACGATTCGCAGTACTTC
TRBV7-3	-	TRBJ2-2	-	CASSLFPLGLTGELFF	TGTGCCAGCAGCTTATTTCCCTTGGGCCTTACCGGGGAGCTGTTTTTT
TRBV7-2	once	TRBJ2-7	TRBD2	CASSLAPLAGAFEQYF	TGTGCCAGCAGCTTAGCCCCCCTAGCGGGAGCGTTCGAGCAGTACTTC
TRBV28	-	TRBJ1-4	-	CASSLRGGKLFF	TGTGCCAGCAGTTTAAGGGGAGGAAAACTGTTTTTT
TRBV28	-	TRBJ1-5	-	CASSLDSNQPQHF	TGTGCCAGCAGCTTAGATAGCAATCAGCCCCAGCATTTT
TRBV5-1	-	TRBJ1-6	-	CASSIGRDSPLHF	TGCGCCAGCAGCATCGGGAGAGATTCACCCCTCCACTTT
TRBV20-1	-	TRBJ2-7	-	CSASDDKQYF	TGCAGTGCTTCCGACGACAAGCAGTACTTC
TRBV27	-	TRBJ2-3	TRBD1	CASRNSGTGLYTDTQYF	TGTGCCAGCAGGAATTCCGGGACAGGACTTTACACAGATACGCAGTATTTT
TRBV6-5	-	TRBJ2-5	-	CASSKQETQYF	TGTGCCAGCAGTAAACAAGAGACCCAGTACTTC
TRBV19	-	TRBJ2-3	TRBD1	CASSIDGRGRLGDTQYF	TGTGCCAGTAGTATAGATGGCAGGGGGCGGTTAGGAGATACGCAGTATTTT
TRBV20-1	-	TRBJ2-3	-	CSAPGQRTQYF	TGCAGTGCCCCGGGCCAAAGGACGCAGTATTTT
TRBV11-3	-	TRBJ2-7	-	CASSLVSGEQYF	TGTGCCAGCAGCTTAGTATCCGGCGAGCAGTACTTC
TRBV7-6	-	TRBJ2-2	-	CASSRRSSTGELFF	TGTGCCAGCAGCCGAAGGAGTAGTACCGGGGAGCTGTTTTTT
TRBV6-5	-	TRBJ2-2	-	CASSSGELNTGELFF	TGTGCCAGCAGTTCAGGCGAATTGAACACCGGGGAGCTGTTTTTT
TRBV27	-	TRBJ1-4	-	CASTLGGARDEKLFF	TGTGCCAGCACTCTGGGGGGGGCGCGGGATGAAAAACTGTTTTTT
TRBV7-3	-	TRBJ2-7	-	CASSLNPTYEQYF	TGTGCCAGCAGCTTAAACCCTACGTACGAGCAGTACTTC
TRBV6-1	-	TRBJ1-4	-	CASSEVVGVRNEKLFF	TGTGCCAGCAGTGAAGTAGTCGGGGTCAGGAATGAAAAACTGTTTTTT
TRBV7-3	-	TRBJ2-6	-	CASSLREGAPGANVLTF	TGTGCCAGCAGCTTAAGGGAGGGGGCGCCTGGGGCCAACGTCCTGACTTTC
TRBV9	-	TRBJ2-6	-	CASSVVTSGANVLTF	TGTGCCAGCAGCGTAGTGACCTCCGGGGCCAACGTCCTGACTTTC
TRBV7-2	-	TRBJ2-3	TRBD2	CASSSRSSGRRDTQYF	TGTGCCAGCAGCTCCCGCTCTAGCGGGAGGAGGGATACGCAGTATTTT
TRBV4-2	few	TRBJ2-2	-	CASSQEPGLTTGELFF	TGTGCCAGCAGCCAAGAACCGGGGCTTACCACCGGGGAGCTGTTTTTT
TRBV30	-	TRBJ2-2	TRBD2	CAWRLAGGRTGELFF	TGTGCCTGGAGGCTAGCGGGAGGAAGGACCGGGGAGCTGTTTTTT
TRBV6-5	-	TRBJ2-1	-	CASRSTSQYNEQFF	TGTGCCAGCAGATCCACTAGCCAGTACAATGAGCAGTTCTTC
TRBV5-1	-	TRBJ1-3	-	CASSLYGRSSGNTIYF	TGCGCCAGCAGCTTGTATGGGAGAAGCTCTGGAAACACCATATATTTT
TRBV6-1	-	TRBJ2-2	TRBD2	CASSGIAGGGIGELFF	TGTGCCAGCAGTGGAATAGCGGGAGGGGGAATCGGGGAGCTGTTTTTT
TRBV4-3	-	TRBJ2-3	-	CASSQDHLLTDTQYF	TGCGCCAGCAGCCAAGATCACCTTCTCACAGATACGCAGTATTTT
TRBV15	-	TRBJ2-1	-	CATSRDLVDNEQFF	TGTGCCACCAGCAGAGATCTTGTAGACAATGAGCAGTTCTTC
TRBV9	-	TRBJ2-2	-	CASSEGGALSGELFF	TGTGCCAGCAGCGAAGGGGGGGCGCTTTCAGGGGAGCTGTTTTTT
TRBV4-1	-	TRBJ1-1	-	CASSRMTGYTEAFF	TGCGCCAGCAGCCGCATGACAGGTTACACTGAAGCTTTCTTT
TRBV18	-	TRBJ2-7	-	CASSSSSYEQYF	TGTGCCAGCTCATCGAGCTCCTACGAGCAGTACTTC
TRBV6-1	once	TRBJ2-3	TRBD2	CASSEIQRDTDTQYF	TGTGCCAGCAGTGAAATCCAGCGGGACACAGATACGCAGTATTTT
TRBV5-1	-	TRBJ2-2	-	CASKAGTGAGGELFF	TGCGCCAGCAAGGCCGGGACTGGGGCTGGCGGGGAGCTGTTTTTT
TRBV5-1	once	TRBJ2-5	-	CASSFGLETQYF	TGCGCCAGCAGCTTCGGACTCGAGACCCAGTACTTC
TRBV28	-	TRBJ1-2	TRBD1	CASSDRVGYTF	TGTGCCAGCAGTGACAGGGTTGGCTACACCTTC
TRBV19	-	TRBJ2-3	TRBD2	CASSPYPRTSGVTDTQYF	TGTGCCAGTAGTCCCTACCCCCGGACTAGCGGGGTCACAGATACGCAGTATTTT
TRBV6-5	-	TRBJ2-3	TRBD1	CASSYSGQSTDTQYF	TGTGCCAGCAGTTACTCGGGACAGAGCACAGATACGCAGTATTTT
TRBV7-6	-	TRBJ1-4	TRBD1	CASSPQQGSQEKLFF	TGTGCCAGCAGCCCGCAACAGGGGTCGCAAGAAAAACTGTTTTTT
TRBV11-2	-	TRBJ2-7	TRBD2	CASAAGGAYEQYF	TGTGCCAGCGCAGCGGGAGGGGCGTACGAGCAGTACTTC
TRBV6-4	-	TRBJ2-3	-	CPRRGTDTQYF	TGTCCGAGGAGGGGTACAGATACGCAGTATTTT